These T cell receptor beta chains were read from a single sample in a study of T cell responses to AZD1222 COVID-19 vaccine. The protocol was immunoSEQ multiplex PCR, while the TCRdb copy is restricted to in-frame clones and leaves out a portion. This table holds some 150,000 clones, more than 70% found once. This material consisted of peripheral blood, taken on day 0 of AZD1222 vaccination. The receptors were sampled from an adult in good health. Both conserved end residues are part of each CDR3. D genes are given only for firm matches. Part of the rows lack a size; the others show once, few, many or a class for expanded clones.

d_gene: TRBD1; v_gene: TRBV5-1; abundance: NA; j_gene: TRBJ1-4; CDR3nt: TGCGCCAGCAGCTTGCAGGGGGCTAATGAAAAACTGTTTTTT; CDR3aa: CASSLQGANEKLFF
d_gene: NA; v_gene: TRBV7-2; abundance: once; j_gene: TRBJ1-4; CDR3nt: TGTGCCAGCAGCCCTACAGGGATTATTGGTGAAAAACTGTTTTTT; CDR3aa: CASSPTGIIGEKLFF
d_gene: NA; v_gene: TRBV11-2; abundance: NA; j_gene: TRBJ2-3; CDR3nt: TGTGCCAGCAGCCCAACACCGACCCATACGCAGTATTTT; CDR3aa: CASSPTPTHTQYF
d_gene: NA; v_gene: TRBV5-4; abundance: NA; j_gene: TRBJ1-2; CDR3nt: TGTGCCAGCAGCTCCCCGTCCGGCTACACCTTC; CDR3aa: CASSSPSGYTF
d_gene: NA; v_gene: TRBV28; abundance: NA; j_gene: TRBJ1-5; CDR3nt: TGTGCCAGCAGTTTATTGGGACCTCAGCCCCAGCATTTT; CDR3aa: CASSLLGPQPQHF
d_gene: TRBD1; v_gene: TRBV19; abundance: NA; j_gene: TRBJ1-1; CDR3nt: TGTGCCAGTACACAGGGGGTTTCTGAAGCTTTCTTT; CDR3aa: CASTQGVSEAFF
d_gene: NA; v_gene: TRBV29-1; abundance: NA; j_gene: TRBJ2-6; CDR3nt: TGCAGCGTTCCGGGATCCTTGTCTGGGGCCAACGTCCTGACTTTC; CDR3aa: CSVPGSLSGANVLTF
d_gene: TRBD1; v_gene: TRBV11-3; abundance: NA; j_gene: TRBJ2-7; CDR3nt: TGTGCCAGCAGCTTAGGGACAGGGGCCTTCCGATCTTACGAGCAGTACTTC; CDR3aa: CASSLGTGAFRSYEQYF
d_gene: NA; v_gene: TRBV5-1; abundance: once; j_gene: TRBJ2-1; CDR3nt: TGCGCCAGCAGCTTGATGATCGGTAGGGGGGGCAATGAGCAGTTCTTC; CDR3aa: CASSLMIGRGGNEQFF
d_gene: NA; v_gene: TRBV2; abundance: NA; j_gene: TRBJ2-1; CDR3nt: TGTGCCAGCAGGGACCCCATTGGTACCTACAATGAGCAGTTCTTC; CDR3aa: CASRDPIGTYNEQFF
d_gene: TRBD2; v_gene: TRBV27; abundance: NA; j_gene: TRBJ2-2; CDR3nt: TGTGCCAGCAGGATGATAGCGGGGACCGGGGAGCTGTTTTTT; CDR3aa: CASRMIAGTGELFF
d_gene: NA; v_gene: TRBV2; abundance: NA; j_gene: TRBJ2-2; CDR3nt: TGTGCCAGCAGTGAAGCACGGCGGACCGGGGAGCTGTTTTTT; CDR3aa: CASSEARRTGELFF
d_gene: TRBD2; v_gene: TRBV3-1/TRBV3-2; abundance: NA; j_gene: TRBJ2-3; CDR3nt: TGTGCCAGCTCGCCGGCTAGCGGGAGTGTGCGGTATTTT; CDR3aa: CASSPASGSVRYF
d_gene: NA; v_gene: TRBV29-1; abundance: NA; j_gene: TRBJ2-1; CDR3nt: TGCAGCCACGCATTCCAGGGGCGGGTTGAGCAGTTCTTC; CDR3aa: CSHAFQGRVEQFF
d_gene: TRBD1; v_gene: TRBV23-1; abundance: once; j_gene: TRBJ1-5; CDR3nt: TGCGCCAGCACCCCTGAACAGGGGAATCAGCCCCAGCATTTT; CDR3aa: CASTPEQGNQPQHF
d_gene: TRBD1; v_gene: TRBV30; abundance: NA; j_gene: TRBJ2-7; CDR3nt: TGTGCCTGGAGTGTACAGGGGCTTATCAGCTACGAGCAGTACTTC; CDR3aa: CAWSVQGLISYEQYF
d_gene: NA; v_gene: TRBV12-3/TRBV12-4; abundance: NA; j_gene: TRBJ2-1; CDR3nt: TGTGCCAGCGGTAGGCGATCCTACAATGAGCAGTTCTTC; CDR3aa: CASGRRSYNEQFF
d_gene: TRBD1; v_gene: TRBV30; abundance: NA; j_gene: TRBJ1-1; CDR3nt: TGTGCCCTTTTGACAGGGCTCGCAGCTTTCTTT; CDR3aa: CALLTGLAAFF
d_gene: TRBD2; v_gene: TRBV7-2; abundance: once; j_gene: TRBJ2-2; CDR3nt: TGTGCCAGCAGCCGGACTAGCGGGAGGGCCGCCGGGGAGCTGTTTTTT; CDR3aa: CASSRTSGRAAGELFF
d_gene: NA; v_gene: TRBV5-3; abundance: few; j_gene: TRBJ2-1; CDR3nt: TGTGCCAGAAGCTCGGACTCAAGCTCCTACAATGAGCAGTTCTTC; CDR3aa: CARSSDSSSYNEQFF
d_gene: NA; v_gene: TRBV7-9; abundance: NA; j_gene: TRBJ1-3; CDR3nt: TGTGCCAGCAGCTCCGGAAACACCATATATTTT; CDR3aa: CASSSGNTIYF
d_gene: TRBD1; v_gene: TRBV6-2/TRBV6-3; abundance: NA; j_gene: TRBJ1-5; CDR3nt: TGTGCCAGCAGTCTACAGGGGAGCAATCAGCCCCAGCATTTT; CDR3aa: CASSLQGSNQPQHF
d_gene: TRBD2; v_gene: TRBV7-6; abundance: NA; j_gene: TRBJ2-3; CDR3nt: TGTGCCAGCAGCTCCCGCCTAGCGGCCCCTAGCACAGATACGCAGTATTTT; CDR3aa: CASSSRLAAPSTDTQYF
d_gene: NA; v_gene: TRBV18; abundance: once; j_gene: TRBJ2-7; CDR3nt: TGTGCCAGCTCACTTCGGTCCGGCAGGGAAAAGGCCTACGAGCAGTACTTC; CDR3aa: CASSLRSGREKAYEQYF
d_gene: NA; v_gene: TRBV27; abundance: NA; j_gene: TRBJ2-7; CDR3nt: TGTGCCAGCAGTATTAGACCCTCCCACGAGCAGTACTTC; CDR3aa: CASSIRPSHEQYF
d_gene: NA; v_gene: TRBV21-1; abundance: NA; j_gene: TRBJ2-7; CDR3nt: TGTGCCAGCAGCAAACCGGGGTCCCTTAGGACTAGCGGGATTGTGAGAAGCTACGAGCAGTACTTC; CDR3aa: CASSKPGSLRTSGIVRSYEQYF
d_gene: NA; v_gene: TRBV27; abundance: NA; j_gene: TRBJ1-2; CDR3nt: TGTGCCAGCAGTTTACGGGGGTACGGCTACACCTTC; CDR3aa: CASSLRGYGYTF
d_gene: NA; v_gene: TRBV11-2; abundance: NA; j_gene: TRBJ1-5; CDR3nt: TGTGCCAGCAGCTTAGACAATGATCAGCCCCAGCATTTT; CDR3aa: CASSLDNDQPQHF
d_gene: TRBD2; v_gene: TRBV6-4; abundance: NA; j_gene: TRBJ2-1; CDR3nt: TGTGCCAGCAGTGGTGGCGGGAGTGGTTCAGATGAGCAGTTCTTC; CDR3aa: CASSGGGSGSDEQFF
d_gene: NA; v_gene: TRBV19; abundance: once; j_gene: TRBJ2-7; CDR3nt: TGTGCCAGTAACTCAGGGGAGGAATCCTACGAGCAGTACTTC; CDR3aa: CASNSGEESYEQYF
d_gene: NA; v_gene: TRBV7-2; abundance: NA; j_gene: TRBJ2-5; CDR3nt: TGTGCCAGCAGTTCCAACGGGGGAAAGACCCAGTACTTC; CDR3aa: CASSSNGGKTQYF
d_gene: NA; v_gene: TRBV18; abundance: NA; j_gene: TRBJ2-7; CDR3nt: TGTGCCAGCTCTGAACAGGGTGGGTACGAGCAGTACTTC; CDR3aa: CASSEQGGYEQYF
d_gene: TRBD1; v_gene: TRBV19; abundance: few; j_gene: TRBJ2-4; CDR3nt: TGTGCCAGTACTCCTAGGACAGGGCGCAACATTCAGTACTTC; CDR3aa: CASTPRTGRNIQYF
d_gene: TRBD2; v_gene: TRBV30; abundance: NA; j_gene: TRBJ2-1; CDR3nt: TGTGCCTGGAGTGTACTAACTAGCGGGAGGAATGAGCAGTTCTTC; CDR3aa: CAWSVLTSGRNEQFF
d_gene: TRBD1; v_gene: TRBV5-4; abundance: NA; j_gene: TRBJ2-7; CDR3nt: TGTGCCAGCAGCCAGGCCCGGCAGGGACAGCTCTACGAGCAGTACTTC; CDR3aa: CASSQARQGQLYEQYF
d_gene: NA; v_gene: TRBV5-6; abundance: NA; j_gene: TRBJ2-1; CDR3nt: TGTGCCAGCAGCTTACCAGGGTGGTATGAGCAGTTCTTC; CDR3aa: CASSLPGWYEQFF
d_gene: NA; v_gene: TRBV7-9; abundance: few; j_gene: TRBJ2-5; CDR3nt: TGTGCCAGCAGCTGGCGGCAGGGGGGGACAAGAGAGACCCAGTACTTC; CDR3aa: CASSWRQGGTRETQYF
d_gene: NA; v_gene: TRBV6-2/TRBV6-3; abundance: NA; j_gene: TRBJ2-5; CDR3nt: TGTGCCAGCAGTTCCTTCCGGGGCGCCGGGACCCAGTACTTC; CDR3aa: CASSSFRGAGTQYF
d_gene: NA; v_gene: TRBV5-4; abundance: NA; j_gene: TRBJ2-1; CDR3nt: TGTGCCAGCAGCCCGAGCGGGCTCAATGAGCAGTTCTTC; CDR3aa: CASSPSGLNEQFF
d_gene: TRBD1; v_gene: TRBV20-1; abundance: few; j_gene: TRBJ1-1; CDR3nt: TGCAGTGCTTCTCAGGGGGTGAAGGGTTTCTTT; CDR3aa: CSASQGVKGFF
d_gene: NA; v_gene: TRBV7-2; abundance: many; j_gene: TRBJ2-7; CDR3nt: TGTGCCAGCAGCGTAGATACAGGGACCGAGCAGTACTTC; CDR3aa: CASSVDTGTEQYF
d_gene: NA; v_gene: TRBV12-3/TRBV12-4; abundance: NA; j_gene: TRBJ2-7; CDR3nt: TGTGCCAGCACCTCCTCCTACGAGCAGTACTTC; CDR3aa: CASTSSYEQYF
d_gene: NA; v_gene: TRBV27; abundance: few; j_gene: TRBJ1-1; CDR3nt: TGTGCCAGCAGGCCGGGTGGCGACACTGAAGCTTTCTTT; CDR3aa: CASRPGGDTEAFF
d_gene: NA; v_gene: TRBV9; abundance: NA; j_gene: TRBJ1-3; CDR3nt: TGTGCCAGCAGCCCCCCGGGGGCAGGGGCCCCTTTTGCTGGAAACACCATATATTTT; CDR3aa: CASSPPGAGAPFAGNTIYF